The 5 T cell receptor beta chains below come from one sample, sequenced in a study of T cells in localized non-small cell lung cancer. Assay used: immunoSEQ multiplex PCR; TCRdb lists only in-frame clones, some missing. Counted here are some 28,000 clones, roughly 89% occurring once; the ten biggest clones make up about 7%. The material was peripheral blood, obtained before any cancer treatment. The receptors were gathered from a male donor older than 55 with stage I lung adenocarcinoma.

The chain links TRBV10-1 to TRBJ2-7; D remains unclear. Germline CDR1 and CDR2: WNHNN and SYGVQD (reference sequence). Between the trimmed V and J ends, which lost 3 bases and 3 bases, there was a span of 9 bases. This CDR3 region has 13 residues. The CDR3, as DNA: TGCGCCAGCAGTGACCAGCTCAACTACGAGCAGTACTTC. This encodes CASSDQLNYEQYF.

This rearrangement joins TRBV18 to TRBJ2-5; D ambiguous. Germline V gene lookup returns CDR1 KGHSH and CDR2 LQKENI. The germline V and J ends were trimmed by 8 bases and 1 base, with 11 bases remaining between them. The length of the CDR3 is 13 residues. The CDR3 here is CASPSRPQETQYF. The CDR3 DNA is TGTGCCAGCCCAAGCCGGCCCCAAGAGACCCAGTACTTC.

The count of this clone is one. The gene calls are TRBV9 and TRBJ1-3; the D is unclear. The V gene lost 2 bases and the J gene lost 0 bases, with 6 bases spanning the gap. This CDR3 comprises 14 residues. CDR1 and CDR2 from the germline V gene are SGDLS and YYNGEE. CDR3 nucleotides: TGTGCCAGCAGCGTCCAAAGCTCTGGAAACACCATATATTTT. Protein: CASSVQSSGNTIYF.

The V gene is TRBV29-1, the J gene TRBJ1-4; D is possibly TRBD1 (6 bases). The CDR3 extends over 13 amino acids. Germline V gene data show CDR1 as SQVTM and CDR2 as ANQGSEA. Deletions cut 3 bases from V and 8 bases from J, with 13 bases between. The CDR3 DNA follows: TGCAGCGTTGACTGGGGGGCCGGGGAAAAACTGTTTTTT. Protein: CSVDWGAGEKLFF.

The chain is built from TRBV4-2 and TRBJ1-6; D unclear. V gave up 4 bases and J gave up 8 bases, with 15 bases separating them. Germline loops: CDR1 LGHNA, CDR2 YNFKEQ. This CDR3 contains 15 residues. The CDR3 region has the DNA TGTGCCAGCAGCCGCATACAGATGGCGTATTCACCCCTCCACTTT. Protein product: CASSRIQMAYSPLHF.